These 20 T cell receptor beta chains were sequenced from one sample in a study of blood T cell repertoires in COVID-19. Clones were read by immunoSEQ multiplex PCR, and TCRdb kept only the in-frame ones, dropping some. This sample carries around 94,000 clones, 65% to 85% of them seen once, and the ten largest clones take approximately 6.8%. The sequenced sample was peripheral blood. The receptors were sampled from a man in his 60s with acute or convalescent COVID-19.

The rearrangement links TRBV5-6 to TRBJ2-2, with a tentative D call TRBD2 (6 bases). CDR1 is SGHDT, CDR2 YYEEEE, per germline. This CDR3 spans 15 amino acids. The V end lost 0 bases, the J end lost 5 bases, and 11 bases lay between the germline ends. CDR3 in amino acids: CASSLALALTGELFF. In nucleotides, the CDR3 is TGTGCCAGCAGCTTGGCTCTAGCGTTGACCGGGGAGCTGTTTTTT.

The chain is built from TRBV10-3 and TRBJ1-3; 8 bases fit TRBD1. The V gene end was trimmed by 0 bases and the J gene end by 3 bases; junction bases not matched to a gene: 7. Germline CDR1 ENHRY, CDR2 SYGVKD. The CDR3 is 17 residues long. The CDR3 spells CAISESTLTGGGNTIYF. CDR3 coding DNA: TGTGCCATCAGTGAGTCGACTCTTACAGGGGGTGGAAACACCATATATTTT.

V is TRBV4-1 and J is TRBJ1-1; no firm D call. Germline V gives CDR1 MGHRA, CDR2 YSYEKL. Trimming stripped 2 bases from V and 1 base from J, with 8 bases between. CDR3 length: 14 residues. CDR3: CASSQIEGNTEAFF. In DNA, the CDR3 is TGCGCCAGCAGCCAAATAGAGGGGAACACTGAAGCTTTCTTT.

The J gene is TRBJ2-1, the V gene TRBV5-1; 9 positions agree with TRBD2. Germline assignment: CDR1 SGHRS and CDR2 YFSETQ. The CDR3 is 14 residues long. V lost 4 bases to trimming and J lost 6 bases; unmatched junction nucleotides: 5. CDR3 residues: CASSGRGGINEQFF. CDR3 in DNA: TGCGCCAGCAGCGGGCGGGGGGGCATCAATGAGCAGTTCTTC.

The chain recombines TRBV11-2 with TRBJ2-2; tentative D call: TRBD2 (5 bases). The CDR3 extends over 13 amino acids. CDR1 and CDR2 (germline): SGHAT, FQNNGV. V was pared by 5 bases and J by 5 bases, with 9 bases between. This chain's CDR3 is CASSADYTGELFF. The CDR3 region has the DNA TGTGCCAGCAGCGCAGACTATACCGGGGAGCTGTTTTTT.

The rearrangement joins TRBV27 to TRBJ2-7; 8 positions match TRBD1. Germline trimming cut 0 bases from V and 3 bases from J; bases unmatched to any gene: 4. Germline CDR1 reads MNHEY; CDR2 reads SMNVEV (reference sequence). This CDR3 has 15 residues. The CDR3, as DNA: TGTGCCAGCAGTTTATCCAGGACAGGGCGCTACGAGCAGTACTTC. Its translation is CASSLSRTGRYEQYF.

The chain carries TRBV7-9 and TRBJ1-3; D remains unclear. V gave up 2 bases and J gave up 0 bases, with 8 bases separating them. This CDR3 is 15 amino acids long. Per the germline V gene, CDR1 is SEHNR and CDR2 is FQNEAQ (reference sequence). The CDR3 DNA reads as TGTGCCAGCAGCTTAAGGCGGAACTCTGGAAACACCATATATTTT. Encoded protein: CASSLRRNSGNTIYF.

The chain couples TRBV18 to TRBJ2-3, with TRBD1 as a possible D gene (6 bases). V lost 4 bases to trimming and J lost 5 bases, with 13 bases between them. The CDR3 runs to 14 residues. Germline values: CDR1 KGHSH, CDR2 LQKENI. DNA for the CDR3: TGTGCCAGCTCACTCAGACAGGCCGGAGATACGCAGTATTTT. Translated, it gives CASSLRQAGDTQYF.

The chain recombines TRBV19 with TRBJ2-3; 7 positions agree with TRBD1. Germline V gene lookup returns CDR1 LNHDA and CDR2 SQIVND (reference sequence). With V trimmed by 4 bases and J by 3 bases, 13 bases remained unmatched. This CDR3 contains 17 residues. This CDR3 reads CASSTIRQGITTDTQYF. The CDR3 coding sequence is TGTGCCAGTAGTACGATTAGACAGGGAATCACGACAGATACGCAGTATTTT.

The chain links TRBV4-1 to TRBJ2-1; maybe TRBD2 (5 bases). CDR3 length equals 15 residues. Deletions cut 4 bases from V and 4 bases from J, with 14 bases between. Germline CDR1 and CDR2: MGHRA and YSYEKL. The CDR3 sequence: CASSRTRGQYNEQFF. For the CDR3, the DNA is TGCGCCAGCAGCCGCACCCGGGGTCAATACAATGAGCAGTTCTTC.

The V gene is TRBV9, the J gene TRBJ2-7; possibly TRBD2 for D (6 bases). This CDR3 spans 14 amino acids. Deletions cut 3 bases from V and 2 bases from J, with 12 bases between. The V gene's germline CDR1 is SGDLS and CDR2 YYNGEE. The CDR3 sequence is CASSGVSGAYEQYF. The CDR3, as DNA: TGTGCCAGCAGCGGGGTCTCGGGGGCCTACGAGCAGTACTTC. The full variable domain, completed using reference TRBV9 and TRBJ2-7, is DSGVTQTPKHLITATGQRVTLRCSPRSGDLSVYWYQQSLDQGLQFLIQYYNGEERAKGNILERFSAQQFPDLHSELNLSSLELGDSALYFCASSGVSGAYEQYFGPGTRLTVT.

With regard to this clone: A junction end diverges from the germline sequence, so it may reflect a read error. The rearrangement links TRBV25-1 to TRBJ1-5; tentatively, D is TRBD1 (5 bases). The CDR3 totals 16 residues. The germline gives CDR1 MGHDK, CDR2 SYGVNS. CDR3: CASRESGLGGNQPQHF. Written as DNA, the CDR3 is TGTGCCAGCAGAGAATCAGGACTAGGGGGCAATCAGCCCCAGCATTTT.

Here the CDR3 reads CASRPTGGYGYTF. DNA for the CDR3: TGTGCCAGCAGACCTACAGGGGGCTATGGCTACACCTTC. This chain links TRBV12-3 or TRBV12-4 with TRBJ1-2, with 8 bases matching TRBD1. CDR3 length equals 13 residues. V lost 6 bases, J lost 4 bases, and 4 bases stayed unmatched.

The rearrangement uses TRBV5-6 and TRBJ2-4; D is perhaps TRBD1 (7 bases). Germline CDR1 SGHDT, CDR2 YYEEEE. V was trimmed by 0 bases and J by 5 bases, leaving 9 bases between them. The CDR3 is 14 amino acids. CDR3 amino acids: CASSLGRGQNIQYF. Here the CDR3 DNA reads TGTGCCAGCAGCTTGGGGAGGGGGCAAAACATTCAGTACTTC.

The chain combines TRBV7-2 with TRBJ2-3; D remains ambiguous. This CDR3 has 14 amino acids. Germline values: CDR1 SGHTA, CDR2 FQGNSA. V lost 1 base, J lost 3 bases, and 8 bases lay in between. As DNA, the CDR3 is TGTGCCAGCAGCTTAGTCGCGAATACAGATACGCAGTATTTT. It is translated as CASSLVANTDTQYF.

This chain joins TRBV6-5 and TRBJ1-1; unclear D gene. The CDR3 runs 14 residues. Trimming took off 2 bases at V and 3 bases at J, with 10 bases between the two ends. Germline V gene lookup returns CDR1 MNHEY and CDR2 SVGAGI. The CDR3 bases are TGTGCCAGCAGTTACGTAGACGGGGACACTGAAGCTTTCTTT. Translation gives CASSYVDGDTEAFF.

V is TRBV9 and J is TRBJ1-4, with no clear D. Per germline, CDR1 SGDLS and CDR2 YYNGEE. The V and J ends lost 4 bases and 4 bases respectively, with 11 bases between them. CDR3 length equals 14 residues. CDR3: CASSSGVGNEKLFF. The CDR3 DNA reads TGTGCCAGCAGCTCGGGAGTTGGTAATGAAAAACTGTTTTTT.

V usage is TRBV10-2 and J usage is TRBJ2-3; perhaps TRBD1 as D (5 bases). CDR3 size: 14 residues. The V end was cut by 2 bases, the J end by 1 base, with 7 bases between. Germline loops: CDR1 WSHSY, CDR2 SAAADI. The CDR3 loop reads CASSEDSRTDTQYF. DNA of the CDR3: TGCGCCAGCAGTGAGGACAGTCGCACAGATACGCAGTATTTT.

This clone was seen a single time. The J gene is TRBJ1-6, the V gene TRBV21-1; the D call TRBD1 from the table was never checked on the DNA. TRBV21-1 constitutes a pseudogene. The CDR3 sequence is 15 residues long. The chain's CDR3 is CASGLGQAFNSPLHF. CDR3 coding DNA: TGTGCCAGCGGGTTGGGACAGGCTTTTAATTCACCCCTCCACTTT.

This clone appeared a single time. The rearrangement uses TRBV9 and TRBJ2-5; D possibly corresponds to TRBD2 (6 bases). The germline gives CDR1 SGDLS, CDR2 YYNGEE. The CDR3 sequence is 14 residues long. Between the trimmed V and J ends, which lost 7 bases and 4 bases, there was a span of 17 bases. CDR3 sequence: CASDSGPRGETQYF. In nucleotides, the CDR3 is TGTGCCAGCGACTCGGGACCGCGGGGAGAGACCCAGTACTTC.